A selection of T cell receptor delta chains follows, all from one sample in a study of gamma-delta T cells after stem cell transplantation. TCRdb processed the RT-PCR reads again with the CATT caller. This sample has 3,400 or so delta-chain clones, with 1.9% found just once. Material: gamma-delta T cells. These receptors were collected from a human donor. It is not recorded whose cells these are; they may come from a transplant donor. Each CDR3 is given with its conserved first and last residue. Fields, in order: J gene, V gene, D gene, clone size, CDR3 protein, CDR3 DNA. D genes are given only for firm matches. Clone size is given for some rows only: seen once, a few or many times, or a class if the clone is expanded.

TRDJ3 TRDV2 TRDD3 medium-sized CACDTLEVLGDRSSWDTRQMFF TGTGCCTGTGACACCTTAGAGGTACTGGGGGACAGAAGCTCCTGGGACACCCGACAGATGTTTTTC
TRDJ1 TRDV2 TRDD3 . CACDFLLGDTRSDKLIF TGTGCCTGTGACTTTCTTCTGGGGGATACCAGGTCCGATAAACTCATCTTT
TRDJ2 TRDV1 TRDD3 hyperexpanded CALGPRGTLTSHYWGILLTAQLFF TGTGCTCTTGGGCCCCGAGGGACGCTGACCTCTCATTACTGGGGGATACTTCTGACAGCACAACTATTCTTT
TRDJ1 TRDV2 TRDD3 few CACDVLGDTKGLIF TGTGCCTGTGACGTACTGGGGGATACAAAGGGGCTCATCTTT
TRDJ1 TRDV2 TRDD3 . CACDTVVLGDPDKLIF TGTGCCTGTGACACCGTGGTACTGGGGGATCCCGATAAACTCATCTTT
TRDJ1 TRDV2 TRDD3 medium-sized CACDTVVLGDRNRADKLIF TGTGCCTGTGACACCGTGGTACTGGGGGATAGAAATAGGGCCGATAAACTCATCTTT
TRDJ1 TRDV2 . medium-sized CACDTVGTYTDKLIF TGTGCCTGTGACACTGTGGGGACCTACACCGATAAACTCATCTTT
TRDJ1 TRDV2 TRDD3 . CACDTLLGDDLDKLIF TGTGCCTGTGACACCCTACTGGGGGACGACCTCGATAAACTCATCTTT
TRDJ1 TRDV2 TRDD3 few CACDDVTGGDRGGGYSTYTDKLIF TGTGCCTGTGACGACGTGACTGGGGGAGATCGCGGCGGCGGATATTCAACGTACACCGATAAACTCATCTTT
TRDJ3 TRDV2 TRDD3 medium-sized CACDTVGGGLSSWDTRQMFF TGTGCCTGTGACACCGTAGGTGGGGGATTGAGCTCCTGGGACACCCGACAGATGTTTTTC
TRDJ1 TRDV2 . few CACDPILRPATDKLIF TGTGCCTGTGACCCTATACTTCGCCCCGCCACCGATAAACTCATCTTT
TRDJ1 TRDV2 TRDD3 medium-sized CACDSLLGVLTDKLIF TGTGCCTGTGACTCCTTGCTGGGGGTCCTCACCGATAAACTCATCTTT